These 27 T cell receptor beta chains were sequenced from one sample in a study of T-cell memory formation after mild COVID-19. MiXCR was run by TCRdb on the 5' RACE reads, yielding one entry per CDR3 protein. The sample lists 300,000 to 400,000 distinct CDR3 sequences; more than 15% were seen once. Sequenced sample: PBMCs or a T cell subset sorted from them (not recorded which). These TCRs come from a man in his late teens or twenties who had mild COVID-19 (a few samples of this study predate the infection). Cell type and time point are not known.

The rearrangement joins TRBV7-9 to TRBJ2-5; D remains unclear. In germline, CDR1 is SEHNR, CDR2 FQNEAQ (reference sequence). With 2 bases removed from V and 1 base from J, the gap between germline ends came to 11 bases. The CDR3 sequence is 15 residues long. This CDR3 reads CASSLYAGPQETQYF. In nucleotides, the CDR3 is TGTGCCAGCAGCTTATATGCTGGCCCCCAAGAGACCCAGTACTTC.

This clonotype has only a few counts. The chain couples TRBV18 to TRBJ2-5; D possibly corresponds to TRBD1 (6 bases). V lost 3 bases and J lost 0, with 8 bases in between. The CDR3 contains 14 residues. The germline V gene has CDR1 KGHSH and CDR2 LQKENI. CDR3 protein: CASSPRTDQETQYF. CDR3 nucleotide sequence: TGTGCCAGCTCACCCCGGACAGACCAAGAGACCCAGTACTTC.

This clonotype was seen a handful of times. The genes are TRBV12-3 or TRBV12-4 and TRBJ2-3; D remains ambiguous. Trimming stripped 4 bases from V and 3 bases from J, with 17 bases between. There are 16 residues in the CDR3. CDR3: CASSSLGVVFTDTQYF. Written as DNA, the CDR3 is TGTGCCAGCAGTTCCCTCGGAGTAGTTTTTACAGATACGCAGTATTTT.

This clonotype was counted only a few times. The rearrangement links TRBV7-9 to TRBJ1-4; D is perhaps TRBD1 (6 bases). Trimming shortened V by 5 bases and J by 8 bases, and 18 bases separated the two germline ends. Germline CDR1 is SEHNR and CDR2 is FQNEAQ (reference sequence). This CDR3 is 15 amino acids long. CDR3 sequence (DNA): TGTGCCAGCAGCCTAACAGGACAGCTAAGCGAAAAACTGTTTTTT. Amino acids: CASSLTGQLSEKLFF.

This CDR3 reads CSAKGPGDEDTQYF. CDR3 coding DNA: TGCAGTGCTAAGGGCCCCGGGGACGAAGATACGCAGTATTTT. V and J are TRBV20-1 and TRBJ2-3; possibly TRBD1 or TRBD2 for D (5 bases each). Germline V lookup: CDR1 DFQATT, CDR2 SNEGSKA (reference sequence). The CDR3 totals 14 residues. Trimming left V 4 bases short and J 5 bases short, with 16 bases between.

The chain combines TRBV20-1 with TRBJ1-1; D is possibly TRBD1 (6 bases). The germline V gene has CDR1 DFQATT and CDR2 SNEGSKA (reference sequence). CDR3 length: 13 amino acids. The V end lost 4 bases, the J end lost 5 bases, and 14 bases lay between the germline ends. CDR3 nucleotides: TGCAGTGCTACCAGACAGGACCAAACTGAAGCTTTCTTT. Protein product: CSATRQDQTEAFF.

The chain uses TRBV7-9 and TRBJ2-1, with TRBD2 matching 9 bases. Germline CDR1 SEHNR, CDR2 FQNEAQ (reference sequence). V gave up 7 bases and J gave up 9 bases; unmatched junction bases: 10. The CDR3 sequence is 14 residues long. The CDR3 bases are TGTGCCAGCACCGTTAGCGGGGGTTCGATTGAGCAGTTCTTC. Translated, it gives CASTVSGGSIEQFF.

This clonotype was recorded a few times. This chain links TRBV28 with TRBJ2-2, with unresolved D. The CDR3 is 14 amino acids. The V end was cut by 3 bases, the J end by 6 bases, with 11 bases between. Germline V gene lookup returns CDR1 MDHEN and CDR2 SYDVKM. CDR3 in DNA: TGTGCCAGCAGTTTCCCTGTCCTAGCCGGGGAGCTGTTTTTT. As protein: CASSFPVLAGELFF.

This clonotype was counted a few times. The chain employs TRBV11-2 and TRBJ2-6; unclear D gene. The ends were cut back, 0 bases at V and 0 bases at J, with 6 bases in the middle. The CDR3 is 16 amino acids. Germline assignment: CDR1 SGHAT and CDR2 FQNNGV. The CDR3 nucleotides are TGTGCCAGCAGCTTAGACATGAGCTCTGGGGCCAACGTCCTGACTTTC. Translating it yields CASSLDMSSGANVLTF.

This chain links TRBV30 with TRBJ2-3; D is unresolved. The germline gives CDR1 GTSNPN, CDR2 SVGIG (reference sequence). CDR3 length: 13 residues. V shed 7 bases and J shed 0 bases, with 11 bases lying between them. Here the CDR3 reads CASLTWSTDTQYF. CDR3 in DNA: TGTGCCTCACTTACCTGGAGCACAGATACGCAGTATTTT.

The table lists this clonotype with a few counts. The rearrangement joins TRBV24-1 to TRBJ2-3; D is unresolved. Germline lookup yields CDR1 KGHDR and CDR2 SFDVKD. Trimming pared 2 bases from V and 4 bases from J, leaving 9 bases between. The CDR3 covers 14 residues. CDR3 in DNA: TGTGCCACCAGTGATTGGCCCGATTCAGATACGCAGTATTTT. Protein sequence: CATSDWPDSDTQYF.

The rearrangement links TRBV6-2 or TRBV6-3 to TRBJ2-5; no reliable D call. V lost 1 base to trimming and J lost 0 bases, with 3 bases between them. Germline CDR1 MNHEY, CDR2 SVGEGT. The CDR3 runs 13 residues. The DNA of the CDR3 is TGTGCCAGCAGTTACTTTGACCAAGAGACCCAGTACTTC. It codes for CASSYFDQETQYF.

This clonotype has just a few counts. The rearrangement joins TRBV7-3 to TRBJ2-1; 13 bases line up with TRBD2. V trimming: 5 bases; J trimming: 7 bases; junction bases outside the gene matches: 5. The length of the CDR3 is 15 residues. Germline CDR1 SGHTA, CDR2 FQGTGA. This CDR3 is CASSTSGGAWNEQFF. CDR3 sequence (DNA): TGTGCCAGCAGCACTAGCGGGGGGGCCTGGAATGAGCAGTTCTTC.

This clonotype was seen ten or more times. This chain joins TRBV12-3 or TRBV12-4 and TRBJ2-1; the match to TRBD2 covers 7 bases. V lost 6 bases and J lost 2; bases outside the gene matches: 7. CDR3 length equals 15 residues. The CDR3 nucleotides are TGTGCCAGCAGCCTACTAGCGCCGGCCTACAATGAGCAGTTCTTC. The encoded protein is CASSLLAPAYNEQFF.

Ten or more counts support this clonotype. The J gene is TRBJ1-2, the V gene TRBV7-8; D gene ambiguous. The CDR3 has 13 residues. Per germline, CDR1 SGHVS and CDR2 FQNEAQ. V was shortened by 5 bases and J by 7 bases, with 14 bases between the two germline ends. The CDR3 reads CASSPRVSAGYTF. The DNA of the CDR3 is TGTGCCAGCAGCCCACGGGTTAGTGCTGGCTACACCTTC.

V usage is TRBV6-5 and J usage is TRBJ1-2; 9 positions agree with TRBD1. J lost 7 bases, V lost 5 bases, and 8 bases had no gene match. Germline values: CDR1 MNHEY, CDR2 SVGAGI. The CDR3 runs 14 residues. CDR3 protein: CASSTHRGQGGYTF. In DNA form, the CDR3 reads TGTGCCAGCAGTACTCACAGGGGGCAGGGTGGCTACACCTTC.

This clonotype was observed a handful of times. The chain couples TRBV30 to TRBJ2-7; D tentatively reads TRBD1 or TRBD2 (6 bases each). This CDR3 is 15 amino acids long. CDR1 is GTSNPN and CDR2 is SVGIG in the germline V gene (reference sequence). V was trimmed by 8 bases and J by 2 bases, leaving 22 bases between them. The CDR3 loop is CAGFPGGPTPYEQYF. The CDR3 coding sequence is TGTGCCGGGTTTCCTGGGGGGCCCACTCCCTACGAGCAGTACTTC.

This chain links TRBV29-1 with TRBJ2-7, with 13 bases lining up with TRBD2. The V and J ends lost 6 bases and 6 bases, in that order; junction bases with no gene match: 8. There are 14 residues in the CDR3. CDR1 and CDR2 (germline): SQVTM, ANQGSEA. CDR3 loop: CSVRLAGGRVEQYF. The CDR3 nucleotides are TGCAGCGTCCGACTAGCGGGGGGCCGGGTCGAGCAGTACTTC.

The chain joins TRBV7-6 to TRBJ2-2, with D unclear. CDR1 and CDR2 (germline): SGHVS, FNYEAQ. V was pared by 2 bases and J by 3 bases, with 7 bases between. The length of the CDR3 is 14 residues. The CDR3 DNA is TGTGCCAGCAGCTTACCGTACCACACCGGGGAGCTGTTTTTT. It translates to CASSLPYHTGELFF. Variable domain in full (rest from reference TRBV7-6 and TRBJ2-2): GAGVSQSPRYKVTKRGQDVALRCDPISGHVSLYWYRQALGQGPEFLTYFNYEAQQDKSGLPNDRFSAERPEGSISTLTIQRTEQRDSAMYRCASSLPYHTGELFFGEGSRLTVL.

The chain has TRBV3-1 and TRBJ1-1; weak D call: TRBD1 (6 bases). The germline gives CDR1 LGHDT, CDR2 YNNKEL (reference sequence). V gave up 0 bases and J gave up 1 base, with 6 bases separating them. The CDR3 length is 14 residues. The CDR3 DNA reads TGTGCCAGCAGCCAAGAACAGGGGAACACTGAAGCTTTCTTT. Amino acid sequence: CASSQEQGNTEAFF.

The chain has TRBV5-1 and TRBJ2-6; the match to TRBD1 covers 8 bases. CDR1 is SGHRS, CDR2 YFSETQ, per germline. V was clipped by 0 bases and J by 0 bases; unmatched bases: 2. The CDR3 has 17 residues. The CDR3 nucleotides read TGCGCCAGCAGCTTGGGACAGGGGAGCTCTGGGGCCAACGTCCTGACTTTC. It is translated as CASSLGQGSSGANVLTF.

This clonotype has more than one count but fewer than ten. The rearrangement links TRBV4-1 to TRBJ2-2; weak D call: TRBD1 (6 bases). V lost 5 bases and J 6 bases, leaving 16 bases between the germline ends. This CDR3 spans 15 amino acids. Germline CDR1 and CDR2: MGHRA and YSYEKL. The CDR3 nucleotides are TGCGCCAGCAGCATATCGACAGGTCTCCCCGGGGAGCTGTTTTTT. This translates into CASSISTGLPGELFF.

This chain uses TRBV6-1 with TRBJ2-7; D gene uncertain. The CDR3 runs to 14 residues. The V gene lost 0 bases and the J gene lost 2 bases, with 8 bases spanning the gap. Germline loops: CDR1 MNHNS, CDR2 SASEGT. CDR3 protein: CASSEAGPPYEQYV. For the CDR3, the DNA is TGTGCCAGCAGTGAAGCTGGGCCGCCCTACGAGCAGTACGTC.

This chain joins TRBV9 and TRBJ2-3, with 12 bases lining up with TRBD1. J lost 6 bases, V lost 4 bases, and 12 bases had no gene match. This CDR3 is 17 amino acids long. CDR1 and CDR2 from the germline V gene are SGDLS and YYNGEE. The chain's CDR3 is CASSTHTGTGGEDTQYF. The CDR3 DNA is TGTGCCAGCAGCACTCACACCGGGACAGGGGGCGAGGATACGCAGTATTTT.

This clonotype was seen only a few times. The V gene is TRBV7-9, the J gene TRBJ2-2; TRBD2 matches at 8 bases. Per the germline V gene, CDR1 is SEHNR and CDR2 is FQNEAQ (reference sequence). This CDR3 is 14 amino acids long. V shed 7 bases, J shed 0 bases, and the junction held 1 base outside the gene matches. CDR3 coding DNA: TGTGCCAGCACGGGGGGGTCGAACACCGGGGAGCTGTTTTTT. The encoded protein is CASTGGSNTGELFF.

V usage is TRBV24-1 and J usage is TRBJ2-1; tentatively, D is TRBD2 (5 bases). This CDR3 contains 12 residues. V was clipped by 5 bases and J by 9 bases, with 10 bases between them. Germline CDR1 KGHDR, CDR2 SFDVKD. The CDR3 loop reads CATSGVGGEQFF. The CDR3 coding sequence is TGTGCCACCAGTGGTGTTGGAGGTGAGCAGTTCTTC.

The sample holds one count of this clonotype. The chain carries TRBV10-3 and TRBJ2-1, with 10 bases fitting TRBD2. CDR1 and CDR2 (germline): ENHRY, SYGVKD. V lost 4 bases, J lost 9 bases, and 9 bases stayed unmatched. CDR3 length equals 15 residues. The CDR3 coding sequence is TGTGCCATCAGTGGAAGCGGGGGGGCCATGAGTGAGCAGTTCTTC. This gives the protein CAISGSGGAMSEQFF.